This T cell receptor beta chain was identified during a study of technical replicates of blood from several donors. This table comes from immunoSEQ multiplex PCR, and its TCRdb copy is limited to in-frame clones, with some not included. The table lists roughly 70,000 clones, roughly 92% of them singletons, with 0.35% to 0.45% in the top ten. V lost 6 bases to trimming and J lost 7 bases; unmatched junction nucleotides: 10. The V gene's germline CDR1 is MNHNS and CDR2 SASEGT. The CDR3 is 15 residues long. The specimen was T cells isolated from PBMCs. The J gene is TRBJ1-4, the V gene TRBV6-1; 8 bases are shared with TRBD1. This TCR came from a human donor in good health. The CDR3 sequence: CASRSRTGLGEKLFF. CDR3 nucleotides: TGTGCCAGCAGGTCAAGGACAGGGTTGGGTGAAAAACTGTTTTTT.